This TCR beta chain derives from a study of identical twins. This clonotype was detected ten times or more. Via MiXCR, TCRdb re-called the 5' RACE reads, giving one row per CDR3 protein. The sample includes over 600,000 distinct CDR3 sequences, 21% seen only once; the top ten take approximately 4.5%. Losses at the gene ends were 8 bases for V and 9 bases for J; bases not matched to a gene: 12. CDR3 length: 14 residues. Germline V gives CDR1 MNHEY, CDR2 SVGEGT. The data were also submitted as part of a second study, on T cells expressing NK-cell markers. From that report: Most of the eight sequenced donors were HCMV-seropositive; one was seronegative. Sorting was restricted to alpha-beta TCR T cells by an anti-gamma-delta TCR antibody in several experiments. HCMV specificity of expanded NKG2C+ T cell clones remained unclear.

The sequenced material came from PBMCs. The rearrangement links TRBV6-2 or TRBV6-3 to TRBJ2-1; TRBD1 matches 8 bases. This clonotype originated in a woman between 18 and 29 years old in good health. CDR3 protein: CASQKGQEFGEQFF. CDR3 DNA sequence: TGTGCCAGCCAAAAGGGACAGGAGTTCGGTGAGCAGTTCTTC.